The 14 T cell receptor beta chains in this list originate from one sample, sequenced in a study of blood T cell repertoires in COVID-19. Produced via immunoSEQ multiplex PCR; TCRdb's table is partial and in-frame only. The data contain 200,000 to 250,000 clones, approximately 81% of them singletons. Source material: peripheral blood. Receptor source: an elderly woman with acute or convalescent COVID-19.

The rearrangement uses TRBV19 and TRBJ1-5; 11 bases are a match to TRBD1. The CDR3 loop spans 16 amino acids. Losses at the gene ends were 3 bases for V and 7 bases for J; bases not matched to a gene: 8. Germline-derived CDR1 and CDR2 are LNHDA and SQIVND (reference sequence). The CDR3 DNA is TGTGCCAGTAGTATTTCGGACAGGGGGCAAGGACAGCCCCAGCATTTT. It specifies CASSISDRGQGQPQHF.

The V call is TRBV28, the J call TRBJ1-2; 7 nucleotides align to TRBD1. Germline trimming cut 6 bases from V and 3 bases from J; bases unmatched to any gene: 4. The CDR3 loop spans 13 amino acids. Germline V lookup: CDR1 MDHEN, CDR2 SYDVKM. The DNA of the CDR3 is TGTGCCAGCAGACGGACAGGCTACTATGGCTACACCTTC. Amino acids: CASRRTGYYGYTF.

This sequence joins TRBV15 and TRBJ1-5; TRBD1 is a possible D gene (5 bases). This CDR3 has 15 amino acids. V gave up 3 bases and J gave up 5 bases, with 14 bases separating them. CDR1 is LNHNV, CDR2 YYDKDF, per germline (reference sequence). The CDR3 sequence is CATSRGPPGDQPQHF. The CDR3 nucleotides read TGTGCCACCAGCAGGGGGCCCCCGGGTGATCAGCCCCAGCATTTT.

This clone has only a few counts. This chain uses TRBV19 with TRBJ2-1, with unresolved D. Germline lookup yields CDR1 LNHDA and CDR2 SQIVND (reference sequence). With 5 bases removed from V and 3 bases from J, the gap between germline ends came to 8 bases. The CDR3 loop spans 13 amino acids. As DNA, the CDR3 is TGTGCCAGTAGTCGGCTAGACTACAATGAGCAGTTCTTC. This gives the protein CASSRLDYNEQFF. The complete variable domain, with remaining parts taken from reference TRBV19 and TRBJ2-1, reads DGGITQSPKYLFRKEGQNVTLSCEQNLNHDAMYWYRQDPGQGLRLIYYSQIVNDFQKGDIAEGYSVSREKKESFPLTVTSAQKNPTAFYLCASSRLDYNEQFFGPGTRLTVL.

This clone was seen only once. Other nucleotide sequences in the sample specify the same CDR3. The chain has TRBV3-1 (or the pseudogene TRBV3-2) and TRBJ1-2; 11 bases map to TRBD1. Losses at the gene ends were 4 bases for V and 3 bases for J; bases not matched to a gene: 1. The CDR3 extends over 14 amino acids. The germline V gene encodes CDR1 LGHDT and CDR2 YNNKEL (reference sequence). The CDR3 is CASSPGQGDYGYTF. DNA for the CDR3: TGTGCCAGCAGCCCGGGACAGGGGGACTATGGCTACACCTTC.

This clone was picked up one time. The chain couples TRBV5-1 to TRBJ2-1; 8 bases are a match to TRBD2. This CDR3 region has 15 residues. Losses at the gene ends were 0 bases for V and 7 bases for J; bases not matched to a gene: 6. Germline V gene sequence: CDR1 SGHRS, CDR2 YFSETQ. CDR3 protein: CASSLVAGPLNEQFF. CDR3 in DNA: TGCGCCAGCAGCTTGGTAGCGGGGCCCTTAAATGAGCAGTTCTTC.

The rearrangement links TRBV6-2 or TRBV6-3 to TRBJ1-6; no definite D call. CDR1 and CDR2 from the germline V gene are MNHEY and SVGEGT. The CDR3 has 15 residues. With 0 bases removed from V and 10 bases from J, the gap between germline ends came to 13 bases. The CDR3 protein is CASSYSNSGGSPLHF. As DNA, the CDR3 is TGTGCCAGCAGTTACTCAAACAGCGGCGGATCACCCCTCCACTTT.

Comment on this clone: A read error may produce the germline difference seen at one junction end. As DNA, the CDR3 is TGTGCCAGCAGTGTTGACAGGGGAAAAGTTTTC. Protein: CASSVDRGKVF. The chain recombines TRBV2 with TRBJ1-2; 8 positions match TRBD1. The germline CDR1 and CDR2 sequences are SNHLY and FYNNEI. The CDR3 is 11 amino acids.

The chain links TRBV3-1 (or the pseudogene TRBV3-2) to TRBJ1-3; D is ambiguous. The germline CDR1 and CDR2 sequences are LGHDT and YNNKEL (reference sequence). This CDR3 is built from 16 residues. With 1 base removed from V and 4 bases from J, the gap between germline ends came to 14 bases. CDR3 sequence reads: CASSQGGGQAGNTIYF. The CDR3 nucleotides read TGTGCCAGCAGCCAAGGTGGCGGGCAGGCGGGAAACACCATATATTTT.

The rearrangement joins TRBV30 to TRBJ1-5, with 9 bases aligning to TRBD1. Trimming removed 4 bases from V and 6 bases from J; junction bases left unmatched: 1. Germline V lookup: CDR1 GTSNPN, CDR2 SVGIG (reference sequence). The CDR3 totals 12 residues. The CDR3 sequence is CAWTTGGQPQHF. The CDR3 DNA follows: TGTGCCTGGACGACAGGGGGTCAGCCCCAGCATTTT.

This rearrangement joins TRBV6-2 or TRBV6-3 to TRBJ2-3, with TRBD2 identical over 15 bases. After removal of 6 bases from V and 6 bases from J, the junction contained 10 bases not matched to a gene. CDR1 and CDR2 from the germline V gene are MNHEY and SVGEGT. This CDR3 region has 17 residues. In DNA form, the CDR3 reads TGTGCCAGCAGCCCATCTGGACTAGCGGGGGGGCCGGATACGCAGTATTTT. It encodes CASSPSGLAGGPDTQYF.

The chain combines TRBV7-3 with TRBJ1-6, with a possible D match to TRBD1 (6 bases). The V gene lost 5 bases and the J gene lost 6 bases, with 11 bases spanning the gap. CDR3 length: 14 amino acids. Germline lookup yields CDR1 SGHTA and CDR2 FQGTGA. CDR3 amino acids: CASSLRTVNSPLHF. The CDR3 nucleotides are TGTGCCAGCAGCCTTAGGACAGTTAATTCACCCCTCCACTTT.

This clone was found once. The CDR3 sequence: CASSDPGQGKAFF. DNA for the CDR3: TGTGCCAGCAGTGACCCCGGACAGGGAAAAGCTTTCTTT. The rearrangement links TRBV6-1 to TRBJ1-1; 8 bases line up with TRBD1. The ends lost 3 bases at V and 9 bases at J; junction bases unmatched: 6. The CDR3 runs 13 residues. The germline CDR1 and CDR2 sequences are MNHNS and SASEGT.

CDR3 region: CASTGTGGAASYEQYF. The CDR3 nucleotides read TGTGCCAGTACCGGGACAGGGGGCGCGGCGTCCTACGAGCAGTACTTC. This chain connects TRBV5-6 to TRBJ2-7, with 12 bases identical to TRBD1. The length of the CDR3 is 16 residues. J lost 1 base, V lost 8 bases, and 10 bases had no gene match. Germline CDR1 reads SGHDT; CDR2 reads YYEEEE.